These T cell receptor beta chains were read from a single sample in a study of T cell repertoires in cytomegalovirus infection. These receptors' antigens are unknown. TCRdb redid the calling of the reads with MiXCR, one entry per CDR3 protein. The data show tens of thousands of distinct CDR3 sequences, with around 20% seen just once and 60% to 75% held by the top ten. The material was CD8+ T cells from cultured PBMCs, obtained from culture after CMV antigen stimulation. The origin of the receptors is a human donor in good health (CMV status not recorded). Some clones in this sample may be carry-over from other donors' samples. The conserved cysteine and the conserved F or W are not part of the CDR3 here. Only part of the rows carry a size: once, few, many, or a class if the clone is expanded.

abundance | v_gene | CDR3aa
- | TRBV12-3/TRBV12-4 | ASSQGTEAF
- | TRBV20-1 | SAPVQRLYNEQF
- | TRBV6-5 | ASSPEVAGANVLT
few | TRBV5-4 | ASSLTWGDTQY
few | TRBV5-1 | ASSLGGGEDTEAF
few | TRBV7-2 | ASSPSLHEQF
- | TRBV12-5 | ASGFGTGSEDTQY
many | TRBV11-2 | ASSLEAGGRNSPLH
- | TRBV6-2/TRBV6-3 | ASSYYPPERGVYNEQF
- | TRBV27 | ASSFIGSVYEQY
- | TRBV4-1 | ASSQDFENSNQPQH
- | TRBV20-1 | SATSIQGTSGSPPDEQF
few | TRBV7-2 | ASSSDRGNYEQY
- | TRBV7-2 | ASSHTRGIGTGELF
few | TRBV27 | ASSSLVGGNQPQH
- | TRBV4-1 | ASSQAGDRLTYEQY
- | TRBV7-6 | ASSLTHQGLPQTKAF